This TCR beta chain comes out of a study of blood T cell repertoires in COVID-19. Across the study: In each case, the material was cDNA or gDNA derived from T cells, B-cell-depleted T cells, or PBMCs.

V lost 1 base, J lost 1 base, and 8 bases stayed unmatched. CDR1 SGHRS and CDR2 YFSETQ come from the germline V gene. This CDR3 region has 16 residues. Here immunoSEQ multiplex PCR was the method, and the copy in TCRdb shows in-frame clones only, minus some. This sample yields 35,000 to 50,000 clones, of which about nine tenths are seen a single time; about 7.7% belongs to the top ten. This rearrangement joins TRBV5-1 to TRBJ2-7; 7 nucleotides align to TRBD2. This TCR came from a man in his sixties with active COVID-19. The sample consisted of peripheral blood. CDR3 nucleotides: TGCGCCAGCAGCTTGAGATTGGCTAGCGGTTCCTACGAGCAGTACTTC. It is translated as CASSLRLASGSYEQYF.